The 12 T cell receptor beta chains listed next were all sequenced from one sample in a study of post-analysis software for immune sequencing data. The antigens these receptors bind are not known. Researchers reported that TCR beta cDNA libraries carried unique molecular identifiers. TCRdb passed the PCR reads through MiXCR, listing each CDR3 protein once. This sample has hundreds of thousands of distinct CDR3 sequences; approximately 59% occur once, and the top ten carry around 11%. Regarding the study as a whole: Relative to controls, patients had about 5 TRBV segments at higher frequency, with TRBV5-6, TRBV5-1 and TRBV20-1 among these.

Material: blood. The receptors stem from a girl under 10 years old with multiple sclerosis.

The rearrangement links TRBV5-5 to TRBJ2-5; D is perhaps TRBD2 (6 bases). This CDR3 comprises 15 residues. Germline V gene lookup returns CDR1 SGHKS and CDR2 YYEKEE (reference sequence). V was shortened by 10 bases and J by 4 bases, with 23 bases between the two germline ends. The CDR3 sequence: CAGRSPGTSSETQYF. The CDR3 DNA sequence: TGTGCCGGCCGATCTCCCGGGACTTCCTCAGAGACCCAGTACTTC.

CDR3 DNA sequence: TGTGCCAGCAGCTGGGGGAGCGGGGGCTCCAATGAGCAGTTCTTC. It is translated as CASSWGSGGSNEQFF. The chain employs TRBV11-3 and TRBJ2-1, with 8 positions matching TRBD2. Germline CDR1 reads SGHNT; CDR2 reads YENEEA. V dropped 4 bases and J dropped 6; count of bases not matched to a gene: 8. The CDR3 has 15 amino acids.

This clonotype showed up just a few times. The CDR3 DNA sequence: TGTGCCAGCTCACCACGCACCGGGACGGGGGTCTACGAGCAGTACTTC. Protein: CASSPRTGTGVYEQYF. This sequence joins TRBV18 and TRBJ2-7; D might be TRBD2 (6 bases). The CDR3 has 16 amino acids. CDR1 and CDR2 from the germline V gene are KGHSH and LQKENI. Trimming cost V 1 base and J 3 bases, with 16 bases left between them.

The chain is built from TRBV7-3 and TRBJ2-3; TRBD1 might be the D (6 bases). Trimming pared 5 bases from V and 3 bases from J, leaving 18 bases between. In germline, CDR1 is SGHTA, CDR2 FQGTGA. The CDR3 covers 16 residues. CDR3 region: CASSIKGGRFTDTQYF. In DNA form, the CDR3 reads TGTGCCAGCAGCATAAAAGGGGGACGGTTTACAGATACGCAGTATTTT.

The rearrangement uses TRBV20-1 and TRBJ1-1, with TRBD1 matching over 7 bases. Germline CDR1 DFQATT, CDR2 SNEGSKA (reference sequence). CDR3 length: 14 residues. The ends lost 1 base at V and 0 bases at J; junction bases unmatched: 2. The CDR3 region has the DNA TGCAGTGCTAGAGGGGGACAGCTGAACACTGAAGCTTTCTTT. It specifies CSARGGQLNTEAFF.

The rearrangement uses TRBV12-3 or TRBV12-4 and TRBJ2-7, with 8 positions matching TRBD1. This CDR3 region has 15 residues. Unmatched junction bases numbered 7, after V lost 4 bases and J lost 2 bases. The CDR3 DNA sequence: TGTGCCAGCAGTTCCAACAGGGGGAGAGCCTACGAGCAGTACTTC. Its protein product is CASSSNRGRAYEQYF.

This clonotype occurred a few times. This rearrangement joins TRBV10-2 to TRBJ2-5; D is undetermined. Germline CDR1 and CDR2: WSHSY and SAAADI. The CDR3 covers 14 residues. V was clipped by 4 bases and J by 4 bases, with 13 bases between them. The CDR3 reads CASSGWSRLETQYF. Here the CDR3 DNA reads TGCGCCAGCAGTGGATGGTCCCGGTTAGAGACCCAGTACTTC.

The chain is built from TRBV20-1 and TRBJ2-3; D ambiguous. This CDR3 has 16 residues. The germline gives CDR1 DFQATT, CDR2 SNEGSKA (reference sequence). Trimming pared 0 bases from V and 1 base from J, leaving 14 bases between. CDR3 amino acids: CSARDLGASGTDTQYF. The CDR3 DNA follows: TGCAGTGCTAGAGATTTAGGTGCCTCTGGCACAGATACGCAGTATTTT.

This clonotype was counted a single time. This chain joins TRBV7-8 and TRBJ2-1; 15 bases agree with TRBD2. V lost 4 bases and J lost 10; bases outside the gene matches: 8. Germline V gene data show CDR1 as SGHVS and CDR2 as FQNEAQ. The CDR3 has 16 amino acids. The CDR3 loop reads CASSSRTSGRALEQFF. The CDR3, as DNA: TGTGCCAGCAGCTCGAGGACTAGCGGGAGGGCCCTGGAGCAGTTCTTC. The full variable domain, in which reference TRBV7-8 and TRBJ2-1 provide the parts outside the CDR3, is GAGVSQSPRYKVAKRGQDVALRCDPISGHVSLFWYQQALGQGPEFLTYFQNEAQLDKSGLPSDRFFAERPEGSVSTLKIQRTQQEDSAVYLCASSSRTSGRALEQFFGPGTRLTVL.

The rearrangement links TRBV7-2 to TRBJ2-3; 13 nucleotides agree with TRBD2. Per the germline V gene, CDR1 is SGHTA and CDR2 is FQGNSA. The CDR3 extends over 18 amino acids. The V gene end was trimmed by 3 bases and the J gene end by 5 bases; junction bases not matched to a gene: 11. This CDR3 reads CASSLPAVGLAGVDTQYF. The CDR3 DNA sequence: TGTGCCAGCAGCTTGCCGGCAGTTGGACTAGCGGGAGTAGATACGCAGTATTTT.

Points on this clonotype: A read error is possible here, since a much larger clone lies one base away. The rearrangement joins TRBV5-1 to TRBJ2-1; D is unclear. Germline CDR1 reads SGHRS; CDR2 reads YFSETQ. CDR3 length: 11 amino acids. The CDR3 loop reads CASSFDVERFF. The CDR3 bases are TGCGCCAGCAGCTTTGACGTTGAGCGGTTCTTC.

The chain is built from TRBV20-1 and TRBJ1-1, with D unresolved. The CDR3 covers 12 residues. Per the germline V gene, CDR1 is DFQATT and CDR2 is SNEGSKA (reference sequence). The CDR3 DNA follows: TGCAGCGGGCGGGGAACGAACACTGAAGCTTTCTTT. Protein sequence: CSGRGTNTEAFF.